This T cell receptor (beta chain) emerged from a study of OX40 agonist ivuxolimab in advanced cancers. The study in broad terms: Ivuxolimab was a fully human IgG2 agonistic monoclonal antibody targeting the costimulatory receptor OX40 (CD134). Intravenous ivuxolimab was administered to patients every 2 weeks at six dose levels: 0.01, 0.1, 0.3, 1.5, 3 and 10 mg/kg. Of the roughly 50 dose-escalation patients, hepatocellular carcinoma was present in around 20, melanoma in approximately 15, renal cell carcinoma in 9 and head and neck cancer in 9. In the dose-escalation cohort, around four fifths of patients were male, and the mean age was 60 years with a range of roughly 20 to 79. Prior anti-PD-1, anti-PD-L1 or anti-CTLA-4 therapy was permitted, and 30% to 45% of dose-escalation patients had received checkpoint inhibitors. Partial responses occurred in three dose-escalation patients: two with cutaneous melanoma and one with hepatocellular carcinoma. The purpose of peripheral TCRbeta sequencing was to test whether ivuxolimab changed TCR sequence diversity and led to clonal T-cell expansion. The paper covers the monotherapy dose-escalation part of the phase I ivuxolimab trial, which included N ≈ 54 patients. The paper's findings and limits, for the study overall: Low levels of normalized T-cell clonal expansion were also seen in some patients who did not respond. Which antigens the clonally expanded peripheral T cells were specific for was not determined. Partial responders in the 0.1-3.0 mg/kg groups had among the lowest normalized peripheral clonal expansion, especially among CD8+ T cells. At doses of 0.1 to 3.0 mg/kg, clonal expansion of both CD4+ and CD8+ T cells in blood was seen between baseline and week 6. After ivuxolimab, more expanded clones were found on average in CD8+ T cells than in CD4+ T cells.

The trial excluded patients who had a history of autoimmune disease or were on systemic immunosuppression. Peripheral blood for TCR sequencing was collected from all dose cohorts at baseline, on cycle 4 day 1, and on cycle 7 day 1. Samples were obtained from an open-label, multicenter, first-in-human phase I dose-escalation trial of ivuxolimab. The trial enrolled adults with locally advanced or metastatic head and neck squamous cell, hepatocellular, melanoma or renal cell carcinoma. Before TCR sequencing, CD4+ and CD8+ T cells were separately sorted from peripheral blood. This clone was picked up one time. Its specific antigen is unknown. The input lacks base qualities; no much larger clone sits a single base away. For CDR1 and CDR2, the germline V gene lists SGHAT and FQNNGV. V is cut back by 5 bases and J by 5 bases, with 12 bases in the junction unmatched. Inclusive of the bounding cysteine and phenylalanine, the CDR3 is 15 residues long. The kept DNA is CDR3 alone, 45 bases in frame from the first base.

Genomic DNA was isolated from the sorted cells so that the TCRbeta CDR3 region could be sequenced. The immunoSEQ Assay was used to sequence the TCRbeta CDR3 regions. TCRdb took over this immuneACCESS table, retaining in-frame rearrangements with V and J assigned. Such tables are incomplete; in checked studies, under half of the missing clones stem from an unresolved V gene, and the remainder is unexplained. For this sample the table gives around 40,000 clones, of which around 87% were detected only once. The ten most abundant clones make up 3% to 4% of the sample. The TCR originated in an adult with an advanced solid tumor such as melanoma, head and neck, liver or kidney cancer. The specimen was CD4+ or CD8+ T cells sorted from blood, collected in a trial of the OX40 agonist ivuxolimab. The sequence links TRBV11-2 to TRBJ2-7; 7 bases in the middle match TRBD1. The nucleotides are TGTGCCAGCAGCCTTTGGAGAACAGGGGTTAACGAGCAGTACTTC. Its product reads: CASSLWRTGVNEQYF. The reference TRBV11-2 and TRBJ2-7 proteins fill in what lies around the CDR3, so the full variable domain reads EAGVAQSPRYKIIEKRQSVAFWCNPISGHATLYWYQQILGQGPKLLIQFQNNGVVDDSQLPKDRFSAERLKGVDSTLKIQPAKLEDSAVYLCASSLWRTGVNEQYFGPGTRLTVT.